The clone carrying this T cell receptor (beta chain) has only a few counts. Its cognate antigen is unknown. Through a sample-barcoded 5' primer and a J-beta primer mix, a second PCR was run for 7 to 11 cycles. Carrying 12 random nucleotides, a template-switch adaptor labeled each individual cDNA molecule. TCRdb re-derived calls from the 5' RACE reads in MiXCR, one entry per CDR3 protein. There are about a million distinct CDR3 sequences in the sample; 40% to 60% occur only once, and around an eighth lies in the top ten. The data originate from a study of blood T cells in healthy people across ages. Each donor's blood draw was 8.5 to 10 milliliters of peripheral blood. Study outcomes and limitations: Naive CD4+ cells and diversity were both higher in long-lived donors than in aged donors. The fall in TCR beta diversity per million T cells was roughly linear with age.

The sample was blood. The clonotype comes from a man aged 25-40 years in good health.

The CDR3 loop reads CASSLQSRGRSYEQYF. CDR3 sequence (DNA): TGTGCCAGCAGTTTACAATCGCGGGGCCGCTCCTACGAGCAGTACTTC. The chain has TRBV27 and TRBJ2-7, with D perhaps TRBD2 (6 bases). The CDR3 has 16 residues. Trimming took 2 bases from V and 0 from J, leaving 14 bases between them. Germline V gives CDR1 MNHEY, CDR2 SMNVEV (reference sequence).